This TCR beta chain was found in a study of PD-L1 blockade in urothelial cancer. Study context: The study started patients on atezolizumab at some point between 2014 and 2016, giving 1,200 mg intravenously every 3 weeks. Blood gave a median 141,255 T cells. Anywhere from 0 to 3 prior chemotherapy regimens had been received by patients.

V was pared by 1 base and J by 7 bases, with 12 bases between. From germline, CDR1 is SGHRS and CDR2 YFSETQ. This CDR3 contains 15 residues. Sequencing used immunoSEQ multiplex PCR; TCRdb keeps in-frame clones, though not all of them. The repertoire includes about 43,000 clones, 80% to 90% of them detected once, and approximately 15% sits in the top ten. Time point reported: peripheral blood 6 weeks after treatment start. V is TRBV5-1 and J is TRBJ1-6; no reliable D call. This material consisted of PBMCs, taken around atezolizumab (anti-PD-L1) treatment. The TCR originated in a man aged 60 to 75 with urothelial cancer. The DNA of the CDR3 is TGCGCCAGCAGCTTGTGGGAGGGCGGGAATTCACCCCTCCACTTT. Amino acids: CASSLWEGGNSPLHF. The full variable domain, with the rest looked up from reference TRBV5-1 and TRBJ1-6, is KAGVTQTPRYLIKTRGQQVTLSCSPISGHRSVSWYQQTPGQGLQFLFEYFSETQRNKGNFPGRFSGRQFSNSRSEMNVSTLELGDSALYLCASSLWEGGNSPLHFGNGTRLTVT.